This record looks at one T cell receptor (beta chain) sequence and its context. With 0 bases removed from V and 8 bases from J, the gap between germline ends came to 22 bases. The V gene's germline CDR1 is MDHEN and CDR2 SYDVKM. The CDR3 has 17 residues. The PCR was carried out with 60 Vbeta primers and 13 Jbeta primers. This table comes from immunoSEQ multiplex PCR, and its TCRdb copy is limited to in-frame clones, with some not included. The table includes 150,000 to 200,000 clones, approximately 80% detected once. The source of the sample is a study of cytomegalovirus exposure and HLA in healthy donors.

The receptor was isolated from a man aged 18 to 35 in good health and CMV-seronegative. The V call is TRBV28, the J call TRBJ1-2; D is undetermined. Material for sequencing was PBMCs. The CDR3 protein is CASSLWVVRAPRVGYTF. CDR3 nucleotide sequence: TGTGCCAGCAGTTTATGGGTGGTGAGGGCCCCGCGCGTCGGCTACACCTTC.